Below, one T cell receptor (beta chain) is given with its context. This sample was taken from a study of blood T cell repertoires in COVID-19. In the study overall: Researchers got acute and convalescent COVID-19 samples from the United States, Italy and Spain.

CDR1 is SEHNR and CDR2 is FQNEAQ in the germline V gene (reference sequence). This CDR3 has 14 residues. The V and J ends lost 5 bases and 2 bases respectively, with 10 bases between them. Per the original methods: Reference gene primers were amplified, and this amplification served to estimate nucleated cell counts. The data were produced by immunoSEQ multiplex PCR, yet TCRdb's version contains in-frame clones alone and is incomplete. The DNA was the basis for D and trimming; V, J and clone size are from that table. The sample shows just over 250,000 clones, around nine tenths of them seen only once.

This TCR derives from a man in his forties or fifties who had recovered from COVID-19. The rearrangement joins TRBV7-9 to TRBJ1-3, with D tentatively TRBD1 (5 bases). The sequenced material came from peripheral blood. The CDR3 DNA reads TGTGCCAGCAGCCGAGGGGAGGCTGGAAACACCATATATTTT. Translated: CASSRGEAGNTIYF.